Listed here are 10 T cell receptor beta chains from one sample, sequenced in a study of cytomegalovirus exposure and HLA in healthy donors. Primers: 60 Vbeta forward and 13 Jbeta reverse. Profiling relied on immunoSEQ multiplex PCR, and the TCRdb table lists in-frame clones only, not all of them. This sample has under 150,000 clones, with 80% found just once. The source material was PBMCs. The receptors derive from a woman aged 40-49 years in good health and CMV-seronegative.

This clone was counted between two and nine times. The CDR3 DNA reads as TGTGCCAGCAGCCCAGTTGAGCGGACTGAAGCTTTCTTT. Its protein product is CASSPVERTEAFF. The J gene is TRBJ1-1, the V gene TRBV4-2; no definite D call. The CDR3 runs 13 residues. With 4 bases removed from V and 5 bases from J, the gap between germline ends came to 11 bases. Germline CDR1 is LGHNA and CDR2 is YNFKEQ.

This sequence joins TRBV5-4 and TRBJ2-1, with D perhaps TRBD1 (5 bases). Germline V lookup: CDR1 SGHNT, CDR2 YYREEE (reference sequence). Trimming removed 4 bases at V and 7 bases at J, with 12 bases between. The CDR3 runs 13 residues. This chain's CDR3 is CASSPGLTNEQFF. The CDR3 DNA follows: TGTGCCAGCAGCCCAGGGCTAACAAATGAGCAGTTCTTC.

The chain combines TRBV18 with TRBJ1-2; TRBD1 might be the D (6 bases). With 2 bases removed from V and 8 bases from J, the gap between germline ends came to 15 bases. Germline V gene lookup returns CDR1 KGHSH and CDR2 LQKENI. The CDR3 totals 14 residues. The CDR3 nucleotides read TGTGCCAGCTCACCAGCCGGGACACCGGGCGGCTACACCTTC. This encodes CASSPAGTPGGYTF.

The chain links TRBV12-5 to TRBJ2-7; 13 positions agree with TRBD2. Germline CDR1 and CDR2: LGHNT and FRNRAP. V gave up 6 bases and J gave up 2 bases; unmatched junction bases: 4. The CDR3 is made up of 15 amino acids. The CDR3 loop is CASGLTSGGTYEQYF. CDR3 DNA: TGTGCTAGTGGCCTGACTAGCGGGGGGACCTACGAGCAGTACTTC.

This clone has only a few counts. This rearrangement joins TRBV5-6 to TRBJ2-7; D unresolved. The CDR3 spans 12 residues. Germline CDR1 reads SGHDT; CDR2 reads YYEEEE. V lost 2 bases to trimming and J lost 6 bases, with 9 bases between them. CDR3 residues: CASSLVRGEQYF. DNA for the CDR3: TGTGCCAGCAGCTTAGTGCGAGGCGAGCAGTACTTC. Variable domain in full (rest from reference TRBV5-6 and TRBJ2-7): DAGVTQSPTHLIKTRGQQVTLRCSPKSGHDTVSWYQQALGQGPQFIFQYYEEEERQRGNFPDRFSGHQFPNYSSELNVNALLLGDSALYLCASSLVRGEQYFGPGTRLTVT.

This clone appeared once. This chain links TRBV28 with TRBJ1-2; possibly TRBD1 for D (6 bases). The V and J ends lost 7 bases and 3 bases respectively, with 21 bases between them. The CDR3 loop spans 16 amino acids. Germline CDR1 is MDHEN and CDR2 is SYDVKM. CDR3 DNA: TGTGCCAGCACTCCTTTAGGGGGGGGAGTAGACTATGGCTACACCTTC. Translation gives CASTPLGGGVDYGYTF.

This clone turned up a few times. This CDR3 reads CASSQDQQGGEKLFF. The CDR3 region has the DNA TGTGCCAGCAGCCAAGATCAACAGGGCGGGGAAAAACTGTTTTTT. The J gene is TRBJ1-4, the V gene TRBV4-2, with a tentative D call TRBD1 (6 bases). The CDR3 is 15 residues long. Germline V gene lookup returns CDR1 LGHNA and CDR2 YNFKEQ. Trimming left V 0 bases short and J 8 bases short, with 13 bases between.

The rearrangement links TRBV12-5 to TRBJ2-1, with 10 bases that match TRBD1. From germline, CDR1 is LGHNT and CDR2 FRNRAP. Unmatched junction bases numbered 9, after V lost 5 bases and J lost 8 bases. This CDR3 has 15 residues. DNA of the CDR3: TGTGCTAGTGGTACCGGGACAGGGGTATTATATGAGCAGTTCTTC. It is translated as CASGTGTGVLYEQFF.

This clone was observed once. The chain recombines TRBV5-1 with TRBJ1-1; D is perhaps TRBD1 (6 bases). The CDR3 loop spans 15 amino acids. V shed 0 bases and J shed 1 base, with 10 bases lying between them. Germline loops: CDR1 SGHRS, CDR2 YFSETQ. Here the CDR3 DNA reads TGCGCCAGCAGCTTGGTCCCAGGGGAGAACACTGAAGCTTTCTTT. Its protein is CASSLVPGENTEAFF.

V usage is TRBV14 and J usage is TRBJ2-1; 10 bases line up with TRBD2. The V gene end was trimmed by 8 bases and the J gene end by 7 bases; junction bases not matched to a gene: 11. Per the germline V gene, CDR1 is SGHDN and CDR2 is FVKESK. The CDR3 totals 15 residues. In DNA form, the CDR3 reads TGTGCCAGCCATTTTCGGCTAGCGGGAGCGAATGAGCAGTTCTTC. It translates to CASHFRLAGANEQFF.